The 15 T cell receptor beta chains given below trace back to one sample, sequenced in a study of OX40 agonist ivuxolimab in advanced cancers. Repertoires were generated with immunoSEQ multiplex PCR, while TCRdb's copy carries only in-frame clones and drops some. The table records fewer than 80,000 clones, 65% to 90% of them present only once. Sequenced here: CD4+ or CD8+ T cells sorted from blood, sampled in a trial of the OX40 agonist ivuxolimab. Source of these receptors: an adult with an advanced solid tumor such as melanoma, head and neck, liver or kidney cancer.

The J gene is TRBJ2-2, the V gene TRBV23-1; D possibly corresponds to TRBD2 (6 bases). TRBV23-1 is an open reading frame whose function is uncertain. The CDR3 has 15 amino acids. V was trimmed by 7 bases and J by 3 bases, leaving 15 bases between them. The CDR3 nucleotides are TGCGCCAGCAAAGCGACTAGTAGGTACACCGGGGAGCTGTTTTTT. Protein sequence: CASKATSRYTGELFF.

The rearrangement uses TRBV19 and TRBJ2-2; D unclear. The germline V gene encodes CDR1 LNHDA and CDR2 SQIVND (reference sequence). Trimming took off 5 bases at V and 1 base at J, with 8 bases between the two ends. The CDR3 extends over 14 amino acids. The CDR3 sequence is CASSPLKNTGELFF. DNA for the CDR3: TGTGCCAGTAGTCCCCTGAAGAACACCGGGGAGCTGTTTTTT.

This clone was counted once. The chain has TRBV6-5 and TRBJ1-1; maybe TRBD1 (6 bases). Trimming pared 8 bases from V and 7 bases from J, leaving 14 bases between. This CDR3 has 12 residues. Germline loops: CDR1 MNHEY, CDR2 SVGAGI. CDR3 sequence: CASARGTIEAFF. CDR3 DNA: TGTGCCAGCGCGAGGGGGACCATTGAAGCTTTCTTT.

The gene calls are TRBV6-5 and TRBJ2-4, with D perhaps TRBD2 (5 bases). Germline V gives CDR1 MNHEY, CDR2 SVGAGI. V dropped 5 bases and J dropped 0 bases, with 8 bases sitting between them. The CDR3 runs to 14 residues. CDR3 sequence: CASSKGLAKNIQYF. The CDR3 nucleotides read TGTGCCAGCAGTAAAGGACTAGCCAAAAACATTCAGTACTTC.

The gene calls are TRBV27 and TRBJ2-5; no definite D call. CDR1 MNHEY and CDR2 SMNVEV come from the germline V gene (reference sequence). This CDR3 is built from 15 residues. The V end was cut by 4 bases, the J end by 4 bases, with 16 bases between. As DNA, the CDR3 is TGTGCCAGCAGTTCCTCCTCCCCCCCTCTAGAGACCCAGTACTTC. Encoded protein: CASSSSSPPLETQYF.

The V call is TRBV7-6, the J call TRBJ2-7; 11 nucleotides align to TRBD1. The V gene end was trimmed by 5 bases and the J gene end by 6 bases; junction bases not matched to a gene: 18. Germline V gene lookup returns CDR1 SGHVS and CDR2 FNYEAQ. The CDR3 contains 18 residues. The CDR3 sequence: CASSLSRPGTGGSGEQYF. CDR3 DNA sequence: TGTGCCAGCAGCCTGAGCAGACCCGGGACAGGGGGAAGTGGCGAGCAGTACTTC.

This clone has just one count. V is TRBV11-1 and J is TRBJ2-3; D possibly corresponds to TRBD2 (6 bases). V lost 7 bases and J 1 base, leaving 15 bases between the germline ends. The CDR3 length is 15 residues. Germline assignment: CDR1 SGHAT and CDR2 FQDESV (reference sequence). CDR3 loop: CASTPRGRGTDTQYF. DNA for the CDR3: TGTGCCAGCACCCCTCGGGGGAGAGGCACAGATACGCAGTATTTT.

The chain uses TRBV7-9 and TRBJ1-5, with 12 bases lining up with TRBD1. The germline CDR1 and CDR2 sequences are SEHNR and FQNEAQ (reference sequence). The CDR3 extends over 18 amino acids. Losses at the gene ends were 5 bases for V and 6 bases for J; bases not matched to a gene: 14. The CDR3 is CASSTPGDRGQIGQPQHF. CDR3 nucleotides: TGTGCCAGCAGCACCCCCGGGGACAGGGGGCAGATTGGTCAGCCCCAGCATTTT.

This chain joins TRBV29-1 and TRBJ1-1; possibly TRBD1 for D (5 bases). The ends were cut back, 3 bases at V and 4 bases at J, with 15 bases in the middle. Germline CDR1 reads SQVTM; CDR2 reads ANQGSEA. This CDR3 region has 14 residues. In DNA, the CDR3 is TGCAGCGTTGATCCGGGCAGGGTCATCACTGAAGCTTTCTTT. Translated, it gives CSVDPGRVITEAFF.

The chain has TRBV7-9 and TRBJ2-1, with 10 bases fitting TRBD2. Germline V gene lookup returns CDR1 SEHNR and CDR2 FQNEAQ (reference sequence). The CDR3 has 16 residues. V lost 2 bases and J lost 9; bases outside the gene matches: 10. CDR3: CASSLLLAGLYGEQFF. CDR3 bases: TGTGCCAGCAGCTTACTACTAGCGGGACTCTACGGTGAGCAGTTCTTC.

The V and J genes are TRBV7-3 and TRBJ1-1; tentative D call: TRBD1 (5 bases). This CDR3 has 14 amino acids. In germline, CDR1 is SGHTA, CDR2 FQGTGA. The V end was cut by 1 base, the J end by 1 base, with 7 bases between. CDR3 DNA sequence: TGTGCCAGCAGCTTAATCGGGGGGAACACTGAAGCTTTCTTT. Residues: CASSLIGGNTEAFF.

The chain joins TRBV7-2 to TRBJ1-5; D may be TRBD1 (6 bases). The CDR3 has 14 residues. CDR1 SGHTA and CDR2 FQGNSA come from the germline V gene. Deletions cut 2 bases from V and 3 bases from J, with 8 bases between. The CDR3 region has the DNA TGTGCCAGCAGCTTACGACAGGCCAATCAGCCCCAGCATTTT. This translates into CASSLRQANQPQHF.

This clone occurred once. The chain joins TRBV5-5 to TRBJ2-1, with 7 bases identical to TRBD1. Germline assignment: CDR1 SGHKS and CDR2 YYEKEE (reference sequence). The CDR3 totals 16 residues. The V gene end was trimmed by 2 bases and the J gene end by 8 bases; junction bases not matched to a gene: 13. Written as DNA, the CDR3 is TGTGCCAGCAGCTTCTTGGGGCAGGGGGTTTACGATGAGCAGTTCTTC. This translates into CASSFLGQGVYDEQFF.

The chain joins TRBV11-3 to TRBJ2-5, with 9 nucleotides matching TRBD2. V trimming: 4 bases; J trimming: 1 base; junction bases outside the gene matches: 4. Per the germline V gene, CDR1 is SGHNT and CDR2 is YENEEA. The CDR3 is 15 amino acids. The CDR3 sequence is CASSSGTSSQETQYF. CDR3 coding DNA: TGTGCCAGCAGCTCCGGGACTAGCAGCCAAGAGACCCAGTACTTC.

This chain connects TRBV27 to TRBJ1-5; no clear D. V shed 6 bases and J shed 3 bases, with 6 bases lying between them. Germline V gives CDR1 MNHEY, CDR2 SMNVEV (reference sequence). This CDR3 is built from 12 residues. CDR3 coding DNA: TGTGCCAGCAGCGAATTCAATCAGCCCCAGCATTTT. Its translation: CASSEFNQPQHF.